Below are 12 T cell receptor beta chains sequenced from a single sample in a study of cytomegalovirus exposure and HLA in healthy donors. The PCR was carried out with 60 Vbeta primers and 13 Jbeta primers. The method was immunoSEQ multiplex PCR; TCRdb's version includes in-frame clones alone and lacks a portion of them. The sample shows over 150,000 clones, nearly 80% of them seen only once. Input material: PBMCs. These receptors all come from a man between 18 and 35 years old in good health and CMV-seropositive.

This chain joins TRBV5-1 and TRBJ1-1, with D unresolved. There are 13 residues in the CDR3. The germline gives CDR1 SGHRS, CDR2 YFSETQ. With 0 bases removed from V and 3 bases from J, the gap between germline ends came to 6 bases. The CDR3 DNA follows: TGCGCCAGCAGCTTGGGCGGGGACACTGAAGCTTTCTTT. Translation gives CASSLGGDTEAFF.

This chain connects TRBV18 to TRBJ1-3; D unclear. V lost 0 bases, J lost 1 base, and 7 bases lay in between. The germline V gene encodes CDR1 KGHSH and CDR2 LQKENI. CDR3 size: 15 residues. In DNA form, the CDR3 reads TGTGCCAGCTCACCACCGGTGGCTTCTGGAAACACCATATATTTT. Translating it yields CASSPPVASGNTIYF.

This chain connects TRBV18 to TRBJ2-2; 7 nucleotides agree with TRBD1. The CDR3 has 16 residues. V was pared by 1 base and J by 1 base, with 3 bases of the junction left unmatched. Germline V lookup: CDR1 KGHSH, CDR2 LQKENI. The CDR3 loop is CASSPLGQVNTGELFF. DNA for the CDR3: TGTGCCAGCTCACCACTCGGACAGGTGAACACCGGGGAGCTGTTTTTT.

The rearrangement joins TRBV27 to TRBJ2-5, with unresolved D. From germline, CDR1 is MNHEY and CDR2 SMNVEV (reference sequence). The CDR3 spans 12 residues. Trimming shortened V by 6 bases and J by 5 bases, and 10 bases separated the two germline ends. DNA of the CDR3: TGTGCCAGCAGCCCCGGAGAGGAGACCCAGTACTTC. Encoded protein: CASSPGEETQYF.

This clone was counted only a few times. The rearrangement uses TRBV27 and TRBJ2-1; 9 bases match TRBD2. The germline gives CDR1 MNHEY, CDR2 SMNVEV (reference sequence). V lost 6 bases to trimming and J lost 4 bases; unmatched junction nucleotides: 10. The CDR3 runs to 16 residues. The CDR3 region is CASSPSRTSVYNEQFF. Written as DNA, the CDR3 is TGTGCCAGCAGCCCCTCCCGGACTAGCGTTTACAATGAGCAGTTCTTC.

This clone was seen only a few times. J is TRBJ1-4 and V is TRBV7-9; 10 bases align to TRBD1. The junction had 13 bases not matched to a gene; V was cut back by 6 bases and J by 12 bases. This CDR3 region has 15 residues. Germline CDR1 reads SEHNR; CDR2 reads FQNEAQ (reference sequence). For the CDR3, the DNA is TGTGCCAGCAGTCCTCCCCTCCGGGACAGGGGAGAACTGTTTTTT. Amino acid sequence: CASSPPLRDRGELFF.

This chain connects TRBV5-4 to TRBJ2-2, with 11 bases aligning to TRBD2. V shed 5 bases and J 5 bases; nucleotides not matched to a gene: 8. The CDR3 runs to 16 residues. Germline CDR1 is SGHNT and CDR2 is YYREEE (reference sequence). CDR3 nucleotides: TGTGCCAGCAGTCGACTTAGCGGGGGGGCTACCGGGGAGCTGTTTTTT. It codes for CASSRLSGGATGELFF. Full variable domain (missing parts from reference TRBV5-4 and TRBJ2-2): ETGVTQSPTHLIKTRGQQVTLRCSSQSGHNTVSWYQQALGQGPQFIFQYYREEENGRGNFPPRFSGLQFPNYSSELNVNALELDDSALYLCASSRLSGGATGELFFGEGSRLTVL.

This clone has just a few counts. This chain uses TRBV11-2 with TRBJ2-1; no reliable D call. V lost 5 bases to trimming and J lost 5 bases, with 10 bases between them. In germline, CDR1 is SGHAT, CDR2 FQNNGV. The CDR3 totals 13 residues. This CDR3 reads CASSQSLNNEQFF. DNA for the CDR3: TGTGCCAGCAGCCAAAGCCTCAACAATGAGCAGTTCTTC.

This chain uses TRBV10-1 with TRBJ2-5; 13 bases align to TRBD2. The tail of the sequence fits TRBJ2-7 better, so the J call may be wrong. CDR3 length: 15 amino acids. Germline CDR1 WNHNN, CDR2 SYGVQD (reference sequence). This chain's CDR3 is CASSAGTSGTYEQYF. The CDR3 DNA reads as TGCGCCAGCAGTGCTGGGACTAGCGGGACCTACGAGCAGTACTTC.

This clone was seen more than once but under ten times. The CDR3 DNA follows: TGTGCCAGCAGCTTAGGCGGCGGTAGATATAGCAATCAGCCCCAGCATTTT. This sequence encodes CASSLGGGRYSNQPQHF. The V and J genes are TRBV7-8 and TRBJ1-5; D unresolved. Trimming pared 1 base from V and 0 bases from J, leaving 13 bases between. The CDR3 sequence is 17 residues long. The germline CDR1 and CDR2 sequences are SGHVS and FQNEAQ.

The CDR3 sequence: CASSFDRGRLSGNTIYF. The CDR3 region has the DNA TGTGCCAGTAGTTTCGACAGGGGCCGACTCTCTGGAAACACCATATATTTT. The chain uses TRBV19 and TRBJ1-3; 8 bases align to TRBD1. The CDR3 has 17 amino acids. Germline V gene data show CDR1 as LNHDA and CDR2 as SQIVND (reference sequence). J lost 0 bases, V lost 5 bases, and 9 bases had no gene match.

The V and J genes are TRBV19 and TRBJ2-2, with 8 bases lining up with TRBD1. The CDR3 spans 15 residues. After removal of 6 bases from V and 1 base from J, the junction contained 4 bases not matched to a gene. Germline V CDR1 and CDR2: LNHDA, SQIVND (reference sequence). Written as DNA, the CDR3 is TGTGCCAGTAGGGCAGGGACAGGGAACACCGGGGAGCTGTTTTTT. Its protein product is CASRAGTGNTGELFF.